This is a list of T cell receptor beta chains from one sample in a study of T cells in localized non-small cell lung cancer. The data were produced by immunoSEQ multiplex PCR, yet TCRdb's version contains in-frame clones alone and is incomplete. The sample shows 48,000 or so clones, around 86% of them seen only once. Sequencing was performed on peripheral blood, taken before any cancer treatment. All receptors come from a male donor at least 60 years old with stage III squamous cell lung carcinoma. Each CDR3 is given with its conserved first and last residue. Size is omitted from some rows. Given values are once, few, many or a class for expanded clones.

>-|TRBJ1-2|TRBV7-2
CASSPGQNYGYTF
>-|TRBJ2-2|TRBV27
CASSFTSLTGELFF
>-|TRBJ1-5|TRBV21-1
CASSRWERQPQHF
>-|TRBJ1-2|TRBV23-1
CASSPHPGRGLYGYTF
>once|TRBJ2-1|TRBV4-2
CASSQDGLAGGPEQFF
>-|TRBJ2-1|TRBV11-1
CASSLARTSGQFF
>-|TRBJ2-7|TRBV10-3
CAISERTSGYEQYF
>-|TRBJ2-3|TRBV9
CASSVDLSDTQYF
>-|TRBJ2-5|TRBV19
CASSIRVGQETQYF
>-|TRBJ1-2|TRBV11-2
CASSFPSRSNYGYTF
>many|TRBJ2-2|TRBV18
CASSHREDTGELFF
>few|TRBJ2-1|TRBV10-3
CAITTRASSYNEQFF
>-|TRBJ2-7|TRBV28
CASSSQWEQYF